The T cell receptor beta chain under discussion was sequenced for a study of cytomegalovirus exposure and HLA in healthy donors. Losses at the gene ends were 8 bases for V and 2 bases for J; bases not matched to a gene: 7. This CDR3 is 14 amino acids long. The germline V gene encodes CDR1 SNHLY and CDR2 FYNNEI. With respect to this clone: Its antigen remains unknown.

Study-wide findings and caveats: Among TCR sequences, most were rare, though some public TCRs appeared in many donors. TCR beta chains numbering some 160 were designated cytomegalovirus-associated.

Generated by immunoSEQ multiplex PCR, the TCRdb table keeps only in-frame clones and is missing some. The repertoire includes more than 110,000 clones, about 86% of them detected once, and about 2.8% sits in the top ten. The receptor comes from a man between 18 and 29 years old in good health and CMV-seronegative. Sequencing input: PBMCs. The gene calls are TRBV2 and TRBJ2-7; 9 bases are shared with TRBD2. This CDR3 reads CASVAGASTYEQYF. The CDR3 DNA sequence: TGTGCCAGCGTAGCGGGAGCGTCAACCTACGAGCAGTACTTC.